Shown below are 6 T cell receptor beta chains from a single sample sequenced in a study of shared clonotypes between healthy human individuals. The method was immunoSEQ multiplex PCR; TCRdb's version includes in-frame clones alone and lacks a portion of them. The sample consists of 2.3 million or so clones, more than 80% of them appearing once. The material sequenced was naive CD4+ T cells from PBMCs. Regarding subset: CD45RA+ positively selected. Receptors were obtained from a man aged 18 to 30 in good health. Some clones in this sample may be carry-over from other donors' samples.

This sequence joins TRBV2 and TRBJ1-5, with D possibly being TRBD1 (5 bases). The V gene lost 4 bases and the J gene lost 4 bases, with 11 bases spanning the gap. The germline V gene encodes CDR1 SNHLY and CDR2 FYNNEI. The CDR3 runs 14 residues. The CDR3 region is CASSGGRLNQPQHF. The CDR3 DNA sequence: TGTGCCAGCAGTGGGGGACGGTTAAATCAGCCCCAGCATTTT. The whole variable domain, filled in from reference TRBV2 and TRBJ1-5, reads EPEVTQTPSHQVTQMGQEVILRCVPISNHLYFYWYRQILGQKVEFLVSFYNNEISEKSEIFDDQFSVERPDGSNFTLKIRSTKLEDSAMYFCASSGGRLNQPQHFGDGTRLSIL.

The V gene is TRBV19, the J gene TRBJ2-7; TRBD1 aligns across 7 bases. The CDR3 is 16 residues long. The V segment lost 5 bases and the J segment 3 bases; nucleotides outside the gene matches: 13. Germline values: CDR1 LNHDA, CDR2 SQIVND (reference sequence). The CDR3 DNA follows: TGTGCCAGTAGTCCGGGACCGGGACAGTACCACTACGAGCAGTACTTC. Protein sequence: CASSPGPGQYHYEQYF.

The chain carries TRBV6-1 and TRBJ1-1; D is unresolved. The CDR3 contains 14 residues. V was cut by 5 bases and J by 0 bases, with 10 bases left in between. From germline, CDR1 is MNHNS and CDR2 SASEGT. CDR3 loop: CASSPSLMNTEAFF. The CDR3 coding sequence is TGTGCCAGCAGTCCCAGCCTTATGAACACTGAAGCTTTCTTT.

The J gene is TRBJ2-4, the V gene TRBV27; D remains unclear. Germline-derived CDR1 and CDR2 are MNHEY and SMNVEV (reference sequence). This CDR3 is built from 11 residues. V lost 5 bases and J 9 bases, leaving 8 bases between the germline ends. The CDR3 nucleotides are TGTGCCAGCAGTGCCTCAGGCATTCAGTACTTC. The encoded protein is CASSASGIQYF.

V is TRBV7-7 and J is TRBJ2-5; the match to TRBD2 covers 9 bases. CDR3 size: 14 residues. With 3 bases clipped from V and 2 bases from J, the junction kept 1 base outside the gene matches. Germline assignment: CDR1 SSHAT and CDR2 FNYEAQ (reference sequence). This CDR3 is CASSFSGGQETQYF. The CDR3 bases are TGTGCCAGCAGCTTTAGCGGGGGTCAAGAGACCCAGTACTTC.

The CDR3 region is CASSLRGTGDTEAFF. DNA for the CDR3: TGTGCCAGCAGCTTAAGGGGGACAGGGGACACTGAAGCTTTCTTT. This rearrangement joins TRBV7-3 to TRBJ1-1, with 10 nucleotides matching TRBD1. V was pared by 1 base and J by 3 bases, with 2 bases of the junction left unmatched. The germline gives CDR1 SGHTA, CDR2 FQGTGA. The CDR3 has 15 residues.